Listed here are 26 T cell receptor beta chains from one sample, sequenced in a study of molecular identifiers for immune sequencing clone quantification. TCRdb fed the PCR reads into MiXCR, producing one record per CDR3 protein. The table shows 65,000 or so distinct CDR3 sequences, with around 20% occurring only once. Sequencing was performed on naive CD8+ T cells from blood, with Jurkat cell RNA spiked in. The subset: FACS-sorted CD8+CD4-CCR7+CD45RA+ naive T cells. The receptor set was obtained from a human donor in good health. Some libraries in this study had Jurkat cell RNA spiked in.

This clonotype was detected ten times or more. The chain is built from TRBV27 and TRBJ2-1, with 10 bases identical to TRBD2. Germline V gene lookup returns CDR1 MNHEY and CDR2 SMNVEV (reference sequence). The CDR3 runs to 15 residues. J lost 9 bases, V lost 4 bases, and 9 bases had no gene match. The CDR3 DNA reads TGTGCCAGCAGTTCCGGGACTAGCGTGGTTGGTGAGCAGTTCTTC. This translates into CASSSGTSVVGEQFF.

Regarding this clonotype: This sequence may be a read error, since a much larger clone differs from it by one base. This chain connects TRBV12-3 or TRBV12-4 to TRBJ2-3, with D possibly matching TRBD2 (5 bases). Deletions cut 11 bases from V and 10 bases from J, with 16 bases between. CDR3 size: 11 residues. This CDR3 is CAAARGGAQYF. The CDR3 DNA sequence: TGTGCCGCGGCTCGGGGTGGTGCGCAGTATTTT.

This clonotype showed up many times. The rearrangement joins TRBV6-5 to TRBJ1-1; maybe TRBD1 (6 bases). The germline V and J ends were trimmed by 5 bases and 2 bases, with 15 bases remaining between them. CDR3 length: 15 residues. Germline CDR1 is MNHEY and CDR2 is SVGAGI. CDR3 sequence: CASSPAGTLNTEAFF. DNA for the CDR3: TGTGCCAGCAGTCCCGCCGGGACACTTAACACTGAAGCTTTCTTT.

The CDR3 protein is CASSPGTSANNEQFF. The CDR3 DNA is TGTGCCAGCAGCCCAGGGACTAGCGCCAACAATGAGCAGTTCTTC. The genes are TRBV6-5 and TRBJ2-1; 10 positions match TRBD2. The CDR3 has 15 residues. Germline-derived CDR1 and CDR2 are MNHEY and SVGAGI. After removal of 6 bases from V and 5 bases from J, the junction contained 7 bases not matched to a gene.

This clonotype has at least ten counts. The CDR3 nucleotides read TGCGCCAGCAGCTTGTTTGGAAGAACAGATACGCAGTATTTT. Protein product: CASSLFGRTDTQYF. The J gene is TRBJ2-3, the V gene TRBV5-1; D is unclear. This CDR3 is 14 amino acids long. Trimming cost V 1 base and J 3 bases, with 9 bases left between them. CDR1 and CDR2 from the germline V gene are SGHRS and YFSETQ.

The rearrangement links TRBV5-1 to TRBJ2-7, with 12 bases lining up with TRBD2. The CDR3 runs to 15 residues. Germline lookup yields CDR1 SGHRS and CDR2 YFSETQ. Trimming at V came to 0 bases and at J to 4 bases, leaving 2 bases not matched to a gene. The CDR3 DNA reads as TGCGCCAGCAGCTTGGAACTAGCGGGAGGATACGAGCAGTACTTC. Translated: CASSLELAGGYEQYF. Full variable domain (outside the CDR3, taken from reference TRBV5-1 and TRBJ2-7): KAGVTQTPRYLIKTRGQQVTLSCSPISGHRSVSWYQQTPGQGLQFLFEYFSETQRNKGNFPGRFSGRQFSNSRSEMNVSTLELGDSALYLCASSLELAGGYEQYFGPGTRLTVT.

The chain recombines TRBV20-1 with TRBJ2-5; D uncertain. The germline V gene encodes CDR1 DFQATT and CDR2 SNEGSKA (reference sequence). There are 13 residues in the CDR3. The V end was cut by 3 bases, the J end by 4 bases, with 12 bases between. CDR3 nucleotide sequence: TGCAGTGCTAGCAGCCCAGCTGGAGAGACCCAGTACTTC. It is translated as CSASSPAGETQYF.

There are many counts of this clonotype. V gene TRBV11-3 combines with J gene TRBJ2-5; the D is unclear. V dropped 5 bases and J dropped 0 bases, with 10 bases sitting between them. The CDR3 is 14 amino acids. Germline V gives CDR1 SGHNT, CDR2 YENEEA. The CDR3 nucleotides are TGTGCCAGCAGCAAGCCCTCCTACCAAGAGACCCAGTACTTC. This codes for CASSKPSYQETQYF.

As regards this clonotype: This sequence may be a read error, since a much larger clone differs from it by one base. The chain is built from TRBV28 and TRBJ2-7, with 12 bases aligning to TRBD2. The CDR3 consists of 14 residues. Losses at the gene ends were 8 bases for V and 5 bases for J; bases not matched to a gene: 7. Germline V gives CDR1 MDHEN, CDR2 SYDVKM. The CDR3 loop reads CASGPSGRENEQYF. The CDR3 DNA sequence: TGTGCCAGCGGCCCTAGCGGGAGGGAAAACGAGCAGTACTTC. Looking up the rest from reference TRBV28 and TRBJ2-7 gives the full variable domain: DVKVTQSSRYLVKRTGEKVFLECVQDMDHENMFWYRQDPGLGLRLIYFSYDVKMKEKGDIPEGYSVSREKKERFSLILESASTNQTSMYLCASGPSGRENEQYFGPGTRLTVT.

Comments on this clonotype: One base away lies a much larger clone, so this may be a sequencing read error. The V gene is TRBV6-5, the J gene TRBJ1-5, with D hard to call. Germline CDR1 reads MNHEY; CDR2 reads SVGAGI. V was shortened by 5 bases and J by 11 bases, with 13 bases between the two germline ends. This CDR3 has 12 residues. The CDR3 DNA reads TGTGCCAGCAGTAGACTACGTGAGGCCCAGCATTTT. Translation gives CASSRLREAQHF.

This clonotype was observed many times. The V and J genes are TRBV13 and TRBJ2-5; D not certain. Germline CDR1 PRHDT, CDR2 FYEKMQ (reference sequence). The CDR3 extends over 15 amino acids. V shed 6 bases and J shed 5 bases, with 19 bases lying between them. The CDR3 protein is CASSARGSLQETQYF. The CDR3 DNA reads TGTGCCAGCAGTGCTCGCGGTAGCCTTCAGGAGACCCAGTACTTC.

With regard to this clonotype: Relative to the germline gene, one junction end is altered; a read error may explain this. This chain connects TRBV19 to TRBJ2-7; 12 bases agree with TRBD1. Germline V gene lookup returns CDR1 LNHDA and CDR2 SQIVND (reference sequence). The CDR3 consists of 15 residues. The CDR3 nucleotides are TGTGCCGGTAGTGCCGGGACAGGGGGCTTCCACGAGCAGTACTTC. Protein: CAGSAGTGGFHEQYF.

This clonotype was seen many times. V and J are TRBV3-1 and TRBJ1-5; D remains ambiguous. Trimming took off 1 base at V and 6 bases at J, with 4 bases between the two ends. This CDR3 is built from 12 residues. Germline values: CDR1 LGHDT, CDR2 YNNKEL (reference sequence). The CDR3 reads CASSQASQPQHF. As DNA, the CDR3 is TGTGCCAGCAGCCAAGCCAGTCAGCCCCAGCATTTT.

This clonotype was detected many times. The chain combines TRBV28 with TRBJ2-5, with D maybe TRBD1 (6 bases). The germline V gene has CDR1 MDHEN and CDR2 SYDVKM. The ends were cut back, 8 bases at V and 1 base at J, with 11 bases in the middle. The CDR3 contains 13 residues. CDR3: CASGLTGQETQYF. The CDR3, as DNA: TGTGCCAGCGGACTGACAGGCCAAGAGACCCAGTACTTC.

This clonotype was seen at least ten times. The chain recombines TRBV6-2 or TRBV6-3 with TRBJ2-4; D may be TRBD1 (6 bases). This CDR3 has 13 residues. Germline-derived CDR1 and CDR2 are MNHEY and SVGEGT. The ends were cut back, 6 bases at V and 4 bases at J, with 10 bases in the middle. In DNA, the CDR3 is TGTGCCAGCAGACGCGGACAGAAAAACATTCAGTACTTC. This codes for CASRRGQKNIQYF.

This clonotype was recorded at least ten times. The rearrangement joins TRBV4-1 to TRBJ1-1, with 8 bases lining up with TRBD1. The CDR3 consists of 16 residues. Germline-derived CDR1 and CDR2 are MGHRA and YSYEKL. V lost 3 bases and J lost 1; bases outside the gene matches: 7. The CDR3 DNA reads TGCGCCAGCAGCCACGGACAGGGCGGGGAGAACACTGAAGCTTTCTTT. Its translation is CASSHGQGGENTEAFF.

The sample holds many counts of this clonotype. The CDR3 is CASSPLSGRTDTQYF. The CDR3 coding sequence is TGTGCCAGCAGCCCCCTTAGCGGACGCACAGATACGCAGTATTTT. V is TRBV7-9 and J is TRBJ2-3; D possibly corresponds to TRBD2 (6 bases). The V gene lost 5 bases and the J gene lost 1 base, with 13 bases spanning the gap. The CDR3 has 15 amino acids. Germline lookup yields CDR1 SEHNR and CDR2 FQNEAQ (reference sequence).

Here the CDR3 reads CASSILAGDFNEQFF. CDR3 sequence (DNA): TGTGCCAGCAGCATACTAGCGGGAGACTTCAATGAGCAGTTCTTC. The chain combines TRBV7-2 with TRBJ2-1; 11 nucleotides agree with TRBD2. With V trimmed by 5 bases and J by 6 bases, 6 bases remained unmatched. This CDR3 spans 15 amino acids. The germline V gene has CDR1 SGHTA and CDR2 FQGNSA.

Only a few counts were recorded for this clonotype. The J gene is TRBJ2-2, the V gene TRBV9; tentative D call: TRBD1 (6 bases). The V and J ends lost 3 bases and 6 bases respectively, with 18 bases between them. Germline V gene sequence: CDR1 SGDLS, CDR2 YYNGEE. CDR3 length: 16 residues. As DNA, the CDR3 is TGTGCCAGCAGCGCTTACAGGGAAATTAGTCCCGGGGAGCTGTTTTTT. It codes for CASSAYREISPGELFF.

Comments on this clonotype: Just one base apart from a much larger clone, this may be a read error. The V call is TRBV5-1, the J call TRBJ2-2, with D perhaps TRBD1 or TRBD2 (5 bases each). The CDR3 is made up of 12 amino acids. CDR1 SGHRS and CDR2 YFSETQ come from the germline V gene. The CDR3 protein is CASSWDGPGLVF. Here the CDR3 DNA reads TGCGCCAGCAGCTGGGACGGGCCGGGGCTGGTTTTT.

Ten or more counts support this clonotype. The rearrangement joins TRBV13 to TRBJ2-7, with 7 bases matching TRBD1. Germline CDR1 and CDR2: PRHDT and FYEKMQ (reference sequence). After removal of 5 bases from V and 2 bases from J, the junction contained 15 bases not matched to a gene. The CDR3 extends over 17 amino acids. CDR3 sequence reads: CASSGWTGPNRPYEQYF. The CDR3 DNA reads TGTGCCAGCAGCGGATGGACAGGCCCCAACCGACCCTACGAGCAGTACTTC.

The chain combines TRBV5-6 with TRBJ2-7; no reliable D call. CDR3 length: 13 residues. The germline CDR1 and CDR2 sequences are SGHDT and YYEEEE. Trimming took 4 bases from V and 3 from J, leaving 11 bases between them. The CDR3 region is CASSIMTIYEQYF. The CDR3 region has the DNA TGTGCCAGCAGCATAATGACAATCTACGAGCAGTACTTC.

At least ten counts were recorded for this clonotype. The rearrangement joins TRBV20-1 to TRBJ2-7; TRBD1 matches at 8 bases. The CDR3 length is 13 residues. Germline loops: CDR1 DFQATT, CDR2 SNEGSKA (reference sequence). J was trimmed by 6 bases and V by 1 base; bases with no gene match: 5. CDR3 sequence: CSARAYDRGEQYF. The DNA for the CDR3 is TGCAGTGCTAGAGCTTACGACAGGGGCGAGCAGTACTTC.

In this sample, this clonotype turned up many times. J is TRBJ2-1 and V is TRBV28, with TRBD2 matching 9 bases. J gave up 2 bases and V 5 bases, and 7 bases lay outside the gene matches. This CDR3 region has 16 residues. Germline V gives CDR1 MDHEN, CDR2 SYDVKM. The CDR3 sequence: CASSPWTSETYNEQFF. The DNA of the CDR3 is TGTGCCAGCAGTCCCTGGACTAGCGAGACCTACAATGAGCAGTTCTTC.

This clonotype was seen repeatedly, ten times or more. The chain recombines TRBV2 with TRBJ2-3, with 8 bases identical to TRBD2. This CDR3 comprises 14 residues. V lost 8 bases, J lost 5 bases, and 9 bases stayed unmatched. Germline V CDR1 and CDR2: SNHLY, FYNNEI. In DNA, the CDR3 is TGTGCCAGCCCCCAGCGGGAGTCACAAGATACGCAGTATTTT. Its protein product is CASPQRESQDTQYF.

This clonotype was counted at least ten times. The chain carries TRBV4-1 and TRBJ1-2; the D gene is possibly TRBD1 (6 bases). Germline lookup yields CDR1 MGHRA and CDR2 YSYEKL. V was clipped by 6 bases and J by 0 bases, with 20 bases between them. The CDR3 has 17 residues. The CDR3 loop is CASRRRDNENANYGYTF. The CDR3 nucleotides are TGCGCCAGCAGGAGGCGGGACAACGAAAACGCTAACTATGGCTACACCTTC.